This T cell receptor beta chain was recovered during a study of CD8+ T cells in alopecia areata. J lost 8 bases, V lost 4 bases, and 16 bases had no gene match. CDR3 length equals 16 residues. Germline V lookup: CDR1 SEHNR, CDR2 FQNEAQ (reference sequence). The treatment here: oral pan-JAK inhibitor, 5-10 mg twice daily. RNA was extracted and reverse transcribed into cDNA as the sequencing template. Profiled with immunoSEQ multiplex PCR; TCRdb holds only in-frame clones, not every one. The sample lists under 350,000 clones, 58% occurring once. Here the sequenced sample was CD4+ T cells sorted from blood, taken at week 24, from a patient treated with tofacitinib. This receptor was obtained from a human donor with alopecia areata. The J gene is TRBJ1-2, the V gene TRBV7-9, with 7 bases aligning to TRBD1. The CDR3 nucleotides read TGTGCCAGCAGCTCAAGAGACAGGGTGTCGGTGCGCGGCTACACCTTC. Encoded protein: CASSSRDRVSVRGYTF.